These 25 T cell receptor beta chains originate from one sample sequenced in a study of blood T cell repertoires in COVID-19. The table came from immunoSEQ multiplex PCR; TCRdb's copy has only in-frame clones and leaves some out. The table has roughly 270,000 clones, approximately 86% seen once. The source material was peripheral blood. The receptors stem from a man aged 18 to 29 with active or convalescent COVID-19.

A remark on this clone: In the same sample, other DNA sequences code for this CDR3. The chain has TRBV6-1 and TRBJ1-5, with D possibly matching TRBD1 (6 bases). This CDR3 has 15 residues. V lost 3 bases and J lost 0, with 9 bases in between. Germline V CDR1 and CDR2: MNHNS, SASEGT. DNA of the CDR3: TGTGCCAGCAGTGACAGGGGTAATAGCAATCAGCCCCAGCATTTT. This encodes CASSDRGNSNQPQHF.

The chain carries TRBV9 and TRBJ1-1; tentatively, D is TRBD1 (5 bases). The V gene lost 0 bases and the J gene lost 0 bases, with 12 bases spanning the gap. Germline V gives CDR1 SGDLS, CDR2 YYNGEE. The CDR3 consists of 16 residues. CDR3 amino acids: CASSVAGVGMNTEAFF. DNA of the CDR3: TGTGCCAGCAGCGTAGCGGGGGTCGGGATGAACACTGAAGCTTTCTTT.

The V call is TRBV5-1, the J call TRBJ2-7; D may be TRBD1 (6 bases). Germline assignment: CDR1 SGHRS and CDR2 YFSETQ. This CDR3 is 15 amino acids long. Trimming removed 3 bases at V and 4 bases at J, with 17 bases between. In DNA, the CDR3 is TGCGCCAGCAGCTCCCTACAGGGAACTCAATACGAGCAGTACTTC. Translating gives CASSSLQGTQYEQYF.

The chain links TRBV12-3 or TRBV12-4 to TRBJ1-2; no definite D call. The CDR3 is 12 amino acids. V gave up 2 bases and J gave up 5 bases, with 6 bases separating them. CDR3 nucleotide sequence: TGTGCCAGCAGTTTACAGTTTTATGGCTACACCTTC. Its protein product is CASSLQFYGYTF.

V usage is TRBV6-5 and J usage is TRBJ1-4, with a weak D call TRBD1 (6 bases). The germline V gene encodes CDR1 MNHEY and CDR2 SVGAGI. The length of the CDR3 is 14 residues. Trimming removed 8 bases from V and 13 bases from J, with 23 bases in between. CDR3 bases: TGTGCCAGCCGCTCGGCCACCGGAGAAGGGGGACTGTTTTTT. Its translation is CASRSATGEGGLFF.

In nucleotides, the CDR3 is TGTGCCAGCAAACCCTCGGGGGGGAATGGCTACACCTTC. Its protein product is CASKPSGGNGYTF. The V and J genes are TRBV2 and TRBJ1-2, with D perhaps TRBD1 (5 bases). Germline-derived CDR1 and CDR2 are SNHLY and FYNNEI. This CDR3 region has 13 residues. The V gene lost 7 bases and the J gene lost 6 bases, with 15 bases spanning the gap.

The chain joins TRBV5-1 to TRBJ1-4; D perhaps matches TRBD1 (6 bases). CDR3 size: 15 residues. V lost 1 base to trimming and J lost 3 bases, with 10 bases between them. Germline CDR1 is SGHRS and CDR2 is YFSETQ. CDR3 loop: CASSLTAGANEKLFF. Written as DNA, the CDR3 is TGCGCCAGCAGCTTGACGGCAGGGGCTAATGAAAAACTGTTTTTT.

The rearrangement joins TRBV27 to TRBJ2-1, with D perhaps matching TRBD2 (5 bases). The V gene's germline CDR1 is MNHEY and CDR2 SMNVEV (reference sequence). Trimming left V 6 bases short and J 4 bases short, with 10 bases between. The CDR3 length is 13 residues. The DNA for the CDR3 is TGTGCCAGCAGAACCGGGGAGTACAATGAGCAGTTCTTC. It codes for CASRTGEYNEQFF.

CDR3 residues: CASSTTGGATDTQYF. The CDR3 DNA reads TGTGCCAGCAGTACGACTGGGGGGGCCACAGATACGCAGTATTTT. V is TRBV7-2 and J is TRBJ2-3; D is possibly TRBD2 (7 bases). This CDR3 region has 15 residues. Germline lookup yields CDR1 SGHTA and CDR2 FQGNSA. Trimming removed 6 bases from V and 2 bases from J, with 15 bases in between.

CDR3 residues: CASSPSVSERGRPTF. The CDR3 DNA reads as TGTGCCAGCTCACCGTCAGTTTCCGAGCGGGGCCGACCCACCTTC. This chain connects TRBV18 to TRBJ1-2; D perhaps matches TRBD1 (5 bases). Deletions cut 3 bases from V and 13 bases from J, with 24 bases between. Germline V gene data show CDR1 as KGHSH and CDR2 as LQKENI. There are 15 residues in the CDR3.

This rearrangement joins TRBV2 to TRBJ2-1, with TRBD2 identical over 11 bases. The V gene end was trimmed by 0 bases and the J gene end by 7 bases; junction bases not matched to a gene: 2. CDR1 is SNHLY and CDR2 is FYNNEI in the germline V gene. This CDR3 is built from 15 residues. The CDR3 sequence is CASSEALAGGNEQFF. DNA for the CDR3: TGTGCCAGCAGTGAAGCTTTAGCGGGGGGGAATGAGCAGTTCTTC.

V usage is TRBV3-1 (or the pseudogene TRBV3-2) and J usage is TRBJ2-7, with D perhaps TRBD2 (5 bases). V was trimmed by 5 bases and J by 0 bases, leaving 14 bases between them. Germline values: CDR1 LGHDT, CDR2 YNNKEL (reference sequence). This CDR3 contains 15 residues. For the CDR3, the DNA is TGTGCCAGCAGCAAACGACTGGAGGTCTCCTACGAGCAGTACTTC. The encoded protein is CASSKRLEVSYEQYF.

V is TRBV24-1 and J is TRBJ2-1; TRBD2 is a possible D gene (6 bases). This CDR3 is built from 18 residues. Deletions cut 3 bases from V and 3 bases from J, with 20 bases between. Germline assignment: CDR1 KGHDR and CDR2 SFDVKD. CDR3 DNA: TGTGCCACCAGTGATGCGTACTCGGGCCCCGGGGGCTACAATGAGCAGTTCTTC. Its protein is CATSDAYSGPGGYNEQFF.

This rearrangement joins TRBV3-1 (or the pseudogene TRBV3-2) to TRBJ2-7; 7 nucleotides line up with TRBD2. Per germline, CDR1 LGHDT and CDR2 YNNKEL (reference sequence). This CDR3 comprises 16 residues. V dropped 4 bases and J dropped 7; count of bases not matched to a gene: 16. The DNA for the CDR3 is TGTGCCAGCAGCCCAAGGGAGGGACCCCGCAAAGGAGAGCAGTACTTC. Residues: CASSPREGPRKGEQYF.

This clone showed up just once. V is TRBV10-3 and J is TRBJ1-2, with TRBD1 matching 9 bases. Per germline, CDR1 ENHRY and CDR2 SYGVKD. Trimming took 3 bases from V and 13 from J; bases not matched to a gene: 6. The CDR3 spans 12 residues. The CDR3 spells CAISEGTGTSTF. The CDR3 coding sequence is TGTGCCATCAGTGAAGGGACAGGGACATCCACCTTC.

The V call is TRBV7-8, the J call TRBJ2-1, with D uncertain. V shed 7 bases and J shed 4 bases, with 14 bases lying between them. Per germline, CDR1 SGHVS and CDR2 FQNEAQ. The CDR3 has 14 residues. As DNA, the CDR3 is TGTGCCAGCAATACCGCCGCTAGTTACAATGAGCAGTTCTTC. Protein product: CASNTAASYNEQFF.

V gene TRBV13 combines with J gene TRBJ1-5, with no clear D. The CDR3 spans 15 residues. Deletions cut 2 bases from V and 2 bases from J, with 10 bases between. Germline V CDR1 and CDR2: PRHDT, FYEKMQ (reference sequence). The CDR3 nucleotides are TGTGCCAGCAGCTTACGGGTGCGGGGCAATCAGCCCCAGCATTTT. This sequence encodes CASSLRVRGNQPQHF.

The chain combines TRBV6-1 with TRBJ2-7; D perhaps matches TRBD2 (7 bases). With 3 bases removed from V and 5 bases from J, the gap between germline ends came to 17 bases. The CDR3 runs 15 residues. Germline-derived CDR1 and CDR2 are MNHNS and SASEGT. CDR3 residues: CASSDPGGRGDEQYF. In nucleotides, the CDR3 is TGTGCCAGCAGTGACCCCGGGGGGAGGGGGGACGAGCAGTACTTC.

The chain joins TRBV19 to TRBJ1-6, with a tentative D call TRBD1 (6 bases). The CDR3 sequence is 14 residues long. The germline V and J ends were trimmed by 3 bases and 8 bases, with 11 bases remaining between them. The germline V gene encodes CDR1 LNHDA and CDR2 SQIVND (reference sequence). The CDR3 region has the DNA TGTGCCAGTAGTATCCAGGGGAAGTATTCACCCCTCCACTTT. Its protein is CASSIQGKYSPLHF.

The chain carries TRBV12-3 or TRBV12-4 and TRBJ2-2; no definite D call. The CDR3 length is 11 residues. The V gene lost 3 bases and the J gene lost 7 bases, with 3 bases spanning the gap. The DNA for the CDR3 is TGTGCCAGCAGTTTTCTCGGGGAGCTGTTTTTT. Protein product: CASSFLGELFF.

The chain carries TRBV7-9 and TRBJ1-2; tentatively, D is TRBD1 (6 bases). Trimming removed 1 base from V and 4 bases from J, with 7 bases in between. Germline V lookup: CDR1 SEHNR, CDR2 FQNEAQ (reference sequence). The CDR3 consists of 13 residues. The CDR3 is CASSLDRVYGYTF. The CDR3 nucleotides read TGTGCCAGCAGCTTAGACAGGGTCTATGGCTACACCTTC.

The chain uses TRBV25-1 and TRBJ2-5, with a weak D call TRBD2 (6 bases). Germline V gives CDR1 MGHDK, CDR2 SYGVNS. Trimming took off 7 bases at V and 2 bases at J, with 14 bases between the two ends. The CDR3 loop spans 14 amino acids. CDR3 coding DNA: TGTGCCAGCATAACGGGGGACTTTCAAGAGACCCAGTACTTC. Protein sequence: CASITGDFQETQYF.

As for this clone: The sample holds other DNA sequences that translate to the same CDR3. CDR3 DNA: TGCGCCAGCAGCCAACAGGGAGCCAAAAACATTCAGTACTTC. It codes for CASSQQGAKNIQYF. The chain joins TRBV4-1 to TRBJ2-4; D is perhaps TRBD1 (5 bases). From germline, CDR1 is MGHRA and CDR2 YSYEKL. The CDR3 totals 14 residues. V lost 2 bases and J 0 bases, leaving 5 bases between the germline ends.

The chain links TRBV6-5 to TRBJ1-1; 7 bases agree with TRBD1. The CDR3 consists of 12 residues. Germline CDR1 and CDR2: MNHEY and SVGAGI. V shed 9 bases, J shed 8 bases, and the junction held 9 bases outside the gene matches. CDR3 residues: CASSTGTEEAFF. CDR3 in DNA: TGTGCCAGTAGTACAGGGACAGAGGAAGCTTTCTTT.

J is TRBJ2-5 and V is TRBV9, with D perhaps TRBD2 (5 bases). The CDR3 runs to 16 residues. Per the germline V gene, CDR1 is SGDLS and CDR2 is YYNGEE. V gave up 4 bases and J gave up 7 bases, with 23 bases separating them. The CDR3 spells CASSPRSKLADGTQYF. The CDR3 DNA reads TGTGCCAGCAGCCCCCGGTCAAAGCTAGCAGACGGGACCCAGTACTTC.